This T cell receptor beta chain comes out of a study of cytomegalovirus exposure and HLA in healthy donors. The study ran its PCR with 60 Vbeta and 13 Jbeta primers. Here immunoSEQ multiplex PCR was the method, and the copy in TCRdb shows in-frame clones only, minus some. In total, the table holds over 120,000 clones. Germline V gene sequence: CDR1 MNHEY, CDR2 SMNVEV (reference sequence). The CDR3 length is 14 residues. V shed 4 bases, J shed 4 bases, and the junction held 6 bases outside the gene matches. Donors counted as nominally healthy when sampled, yet unrecorded immune exposures were likely. Study-wide results and limits: Sequencing likely generated an artifact that appeared as a cluster of highly shared sequence variants.

As regards this clone: What it recognizes is unknown.

The receptor was derived from a male donor in good health and CMV-seronegative. Sequenced input: PBMCs. The V gene is TRBV27, the J gene TRBJ1-2; 7 bases map to TRBD1. The CDR3 DNA sequence: TGTGCCAGCAGTTCCACAGGGGAAAGCTATGGCTACACCTTC. The encoded protein is CASSSTGESYGYTF.